This is a list of T cell receptor beta chains from one sample in a study of blood T cell repertoires in COVID-19. Clones were sequenced by immunoSEQ multiplex PCR, and TCRdb holds only the in-frame ones, with some missing. In the table there are about 67,000 clones, 80% to 90% of which are singletons. Material for sequencing was peripheral blood. The receptors were gathered from a man aged 50-60 years with active COVID-19. Both conserved end residues are part of each CDR3. The D gene is left open where the match is weak. Size is omitted from some rows. Given values are once, few, many or a class for expanded clones.

d_call	v_call	j_call	clone_size	cdr3_nt	cdr3_aa
TRBD2	TRBV9	TRBJ2-1	-	TGTGCCAGCAGCCCCTCCGGGGGAGGGCCTTCTTTCGATGAGCAGTTCTTC	CASSPSGGGPSFDEQFF
TRBD1	TRBV11-3	TRBJ2-7	-	TGTGCCAGCAGCTTAGGGACAGGCTCCTACGAGCAGTACTTC	CASSLGTGSYEQYF
-	TRBV14	TRBJ2-3	once	TGTGCCAGCACCACGGGGGGAGGGGGTCTCTCAGATACGCAGTATTTT	CASTTGGGGLSDTQYF
TRBD1	TRBV6-5	TRBJ2-3	-	TGTGCCAGCAGTTTTTATTCGGACAGGCCCACAGATACGCAGTATTTT	CASSFYSDRPTDTQYF
-	TRBV5-4	TRBJ1-1	-	TGTGCCAGCAGCGGGGCCACTGAAGCTTTCTTT	CASSGATEAFF
TRBD2	TRBV9	TRBJ2-7	-	TGTGCCAGCAGCGTGGCAACGGGAGGGATTTACGAGCAGTACTTC	CASSVATGGIYEQYF
-	TRBV5-1	TRBJ2-7	few	TGCGCCAGCAGCCTAAAAAGATTGAAGACAGGAGTTGTATCCTACGAGCAGTACTTC	CASSLKRLKTGVVSYEQYF
TRBD1	TRBV28	TRBJ1-1	-	TGTGCCAGCAGTACAGGGGAGCGGTACACTGAAGCTTTCTTT	CASSTGERYTEAFF
-	TRBV5-8	TRBJ1-1	-	TGTGCCAGCAGCTTGTCCCGGCAGAAGGTAGCCACTGAAGCTTTCTTT	CASSLSRQKVATEAFF
TRBD2	TRBV5-4	TRBJ2-5	-	TGTGCCAGCAGCCCCCCCGGACCGGGACTAGCGGGGGGCCGCCAAGAGACCCAGTACTTC	CASSPPGPGLAGGRQETQYF
TRBD2	TRBV7-2	TRBJ2-3	-	TGTGCCAGCAGCAACCGGGGGGGCCCCGATACGCAGTATTTT	CASSNRGGPDTQYF
TRBD2	TRBV5-4	TRBJ2-5	-	TGTGCCAGCAGCTTGATTAGCGGGACCCAAGAGACCCAGTACTTC	CASSLISGTQETQYF
-	TRBV4-3	TRBJ1-1	-	TGCGCCAGCAGCCAAGGCGTCATGGCTGAAGCTTTCTTT	CASSQGVMAEAFF
-	TRBV9	TRBJ1-4	-	TGTGCCAGCAGCCCCCGTGGGGGCTTTGAAAAACTGTTTTTT	CASSPRGGFEKLFF
TRBD1	TRBV5-1	TRBJ1-2	-	TGCGCCAGCAGCTTGGACTTGGGACAGGGGAATGGCTACACCTTC	CASSLDLGQGNGYTF
-	TRBV24-1	TRBJ1-5	many	TGTGCCACCAGTGATCCGGGTCGGCGGCAGCCCCAGCATTTT	CATSDPGRRQPQHF
-	TRBV2	TRBJ2-1	-	TGTGCCAGCAGTGATAGTAGGTCGGGCAATGAGCAGTTCTTC	CASSDSRSGNEQFF
TRBD1	TRBV24-1	TRBJ1-2	-	TGTGCCACCAGTGACCCGGACAGGGTTGGCTACACCTTC	CATSDPDRVGYTF
TRBD2	TRBV9	TRBJ2-3	-	TGTGCCAGCAGCGTGAGGACTAGCGGGAGGGATACGCAGTATTTT	CASSVRTSGRDTQYF
TRBD1	TRBV5-4	TRBJ1-1	-	TGTGCCAGCAGCAGGGGGAACAGGGGGCCTGACACTGAAGCTTTCTTT	CASSRGNRGPDTEAFF
-	TRBV7-3	TRBJ2-1	-	TGTGCCAGCAGCTTACCCCCGGCCCCCACAGGGTCGAATGAGCAGTTCTTC	CASSLPPAPTGSNEQFF
TRBD2	TRBV9	TRBJ2-1	-	TGTGCCAGCAGCGTAGCTAAACTAGCGGAGTACAATGAGCAGTTCTTC	CASSVAKLAEYNEQFF
-	TRBV2	TRBJ2-7	few	TGTGCTGGGGGCAGGCCTACTAAGTACGAGCAGTACTTC	CAGGRPTKYEQYF
-	TRBV15	TRBJ2-7	-	TGTGCCACCAGCCAGACACTTCGCGGGACCAGAGGGACCTACGAGCAGTACTTC	CATSQTLRGTRGTYEQYF
-	TRBV5-6	TRBJ2-2	few	TGTGCCAGCAGCTTGCCACAGTCGAACACCGGGGAGCTGTTTTTT	CASSLPQSNTGELFF
TRBD2	TRBV7-9	TRBJ2-7	-	TGTGCCAGCACCCCACGGGGGGACGGCGGACTCGCCGAGCAGTACTTC	CASTPRGDGGLAEQYF
-	TRBV4-1	TRBJ2-5	-	TGCGCCAGCAGCCAACAGGGAAGGCAAGAGACCCAGTACTTC	CASSQQGRQETQYF
-	TRBV5-1	TRBJ2-1	-	TGCGCCAGCAGCAGATTTAGCGGCAGCTCCTACAATGAGCAGTTCTTC	CASSRFSGSSYNEQFF
TRBD2	TRBV4-3	TRBJ2-7	-	TGCGCCAGCAGCCAATCCGCGGGAGGCTCCTACGAGCAGTACTTC	CASSQSAGGSYEQYF
-	TRBV19	TRBJ1-4	-	TGTGCCAGTAGCCCTGGGGCGGCAACTAATGAAAAACTGTTTTTT	CASSPGAATNEKLFF
TRBD1	TRBV5-5	TRBJ2-7	-	TGTGCCAGCAGCGCCACTGGGCAGGGGGTCTACGAGCAGTACTTC	CASSATGQGVYEQYF
-	TRBV29-1	TRBJ1-1	-	TGCAGCGTTGACCAGGGAACCGAAGCTTTCTTT	CSVDQGTEAFF
TRBD2	TRBV6-2/TRBV6-3	TRBJ2-1	once	TGTGCCAGCAGTTCCGCTACCTCGTGGGTAGCGGGCTACAATGAGCAGTTCTTC	CASSSATSWVAGYNEQFF
TRBD1	TRBV5-1	TRBJ1-1	-	TGCGCCAGCACCACAGGGGGCTCTGAAGCTTTCTTT	CASTTGGSEAFF
TRBD2	TRBV11-2	TRBJ2-3	-	TGTGCCAGCAGCCGGGGGAGGGTGGGGACAGATACGCAGTATTTT	CASSRGRVGTDTQYF
-	TRBV6-2/TRBV6-3	TRBJ1-2	-	TGTGCCAGCAGTTACTCCAACAGGGATGGCTACACCTTC	CASSYSNRDGYTF
-	TRBV30	TRBJ1-5	-	TGTGCCTGGAGTAAAGCCGGGACACTTAATCAGCCCCAGCATTTT	CAWSKAGTLNQPQHF
TRBD1	TRBV6-2/TRBV6-3	TRBJ2-7	-	TGTGCCAGCAGTTCGAGAGGGACAGGGGAGCAGTACTTC	CASSSRGTGEQYF
-	TRBV4-1	TRBJ1-4	few	TGCGCCAGCAGCCCCCTAGTGGGGAGGGAAAGGAACGGTGAAAAACTGTTTTTT	CASSPLVGRERNGEKLFF
TRBD1	TRBV29-1	TRBJ1-2	-	TGCAGCGACCTACAGGGGGACTATGGCTACACCTTC	CSDLQGDYGYTF
-	TRBV11-2	TRBJ2-7	-	TGTGCCAGCAGCGCGGACAGCTTCTCCTACGAGCAGTACTTC	CASSADSFSYEQYF
TRBD1	TRBV7-9	TRBJ1-6	few	TGTGCCAGCAGCCCAACAGGGGGCAGCTCACCCCTCCACTTT	CASSPTGGSSPLHF
-	TRBV27	TRBJ2-7	-	TGTGCCAGCAGTTTATATCAGGGATCGCCCTACGAGCAGTACTTC	CASSLYQGSPYEQYF
-	TRBV19	TRBJ1-1	-	TGTGCCAGCAACAATAGGGGTGAAGCTTTCTTT	CASNNRGEAFF
TRBD2	TRBV27	TRBJ2-1	once	TGTGCCAGCACCCACCGCCCGGGAGGCTCCTACAATGAGCAGTTCTTC	CASTHRPGGSYNEQFF
TRBD1	TRBV7-2	TRBJ2-5	-	TGTGCCAGCAGCTGGACAGGATTTGGGGAGACCCAGTACTTC	CASSWTGFGETQYF
-	TRBV5-1	TRBJ2-7	-	TGCGCCAGCAGCATCACCCGGGGAGAAAACGAGCAGTACTTC	CASSITRGENEQYF
-	TRBV5-1	TRBJ2-2	-	TGCGCCAGCAGCCTGGGAGGTTTGAGGGGACAAGGGGCGAACACCGGGGAGCTGTTTTTT	CASSLGGLRGQGANTGELFF